The present T cell receptor beta chain was sequenced within a study of circulating and synovial CD4+ cells in juvenile arthritis (dated by TCRdb to 2013 to 2016). For the study in its entirety: TCRbeta CDR3 repertoires of circulating HLA-DR+ CD4 T cells, bulk blood CD4 T cells and synovial CD4 T cells were compared within each patient. The goal of repertoire sequencing was to confirm that a circulating synovial-like CD4 T cell subset was enriched in synovial clonotypes.

Libraries came from the immunoSEQ multiplex PCR assay. TCRbeta CDR3 sequencing was performed as a commercial service by an external provider. As for the original processing: The analyses used productive nucleotide sequences together with amino acid sequences obtained by in silico translation. Diversity was measured as Renyi entropy over a range of alpha values, and the median of 200 repeated subsamples was taken to equalise sample size. The distance between each pair of repertoires was calculated as one minus the Chao-modified Jaccard index, which corrects for under-sampling, and this distance was used for clustering. Frequency-weighted overlap with synovial clonotypes was calculated over 200 sample sizes with 200 draws without replacement at each size, and the overlap was reported at the size of the smaller sample. As stored in TCRdb, this immuneACCESS dataset retains in-frame rearrangements with V and J assigned. A fraction of the clones does not appear; measured against another copy, unresolved V genes explain less than half of the discrepancy, and the remainder lacks a known reason. Clone size and the V and J calls come from that table; the DNA yielded D and trimming. The sample contains roughly 1,500 clones, approximately 95% of them found a single time. The ten top clones hold 2% to 3% of the sample.

Overall study results and their limits: Synovial and circulating pathogenic-like lymphocyte repertoires were less diverse than bulk blood CD4 repertoires, with some CPL samples as oligoclonal as synovium. Circulating pathogenic-like lymphocytes clustered together with synovial T cells, and compared with bulk blood, the circulating pathogenic-like lymphocytes shared a substantially higher fraction of CDR3 sequences with synovium. Traditional Vbeta family usage analysis did not detect the difference between circulating pathogenic-like lymphocytes and bulk blood T cells. CPL and bulk blood CD4 samples differed in T cell genome counts by at least an order of magnitude, so sample-size effects were addressed. Since overlap with synovium went up as sequencing depth increased, the measured fractions of shared clonotypes likely underestimated the full repertoire overlap.

The sequenced samples were obtained from patients with active juvenile idiopathic arthritis. Right after thawing, the cells went straight into sorting, and Live/Dead Fixable Near-IR Stain was used to exclude dead cells. As to this clone: The clone's antigen remains unknown. No base-level quality is on record; no much larger clone is a single base apart.

CDR1 and CDR2, looked up from the germline V gene, are SQVTM and ANQGSEA. V was cut back by 1 base and J by 1 base, leaving a gap of 7 bases between them. The CDR3 spans 13 residues, from the cysteine through the phenylalanine. Left in the record is the CDR3 DNA by itself, 39 bases read in frame from the first base. The sample taken for sequencing was CD4+ T cells from synovial fluid. This TCR was sampled from a human donor with juvenile idiopathic arthritis. The chain is encoded by TRBV29-1 joined to TRBJ1-2; no D gene is confidently identified. The CDR3 sequence is CSVEAPFNYGYTF. The sequenced DNA is TGCAGCGTTGAAGCCCCCTTTAACTATGGCTACACCTTC. Where the CDR3 stops, the reference TRBV29-1 and TRBJ1-2 genes take over; the full variable domain is SAVISQKPSRDICQRGTSLTIQCQVDSQVTMMFWYRQQPGQSLTLIATANQGSEATYESGFVIDKFPISRPNLTFSTLTVSNMSPEDSSIYLCSVEAPFNYGYTFGSGTRLTVV.